This section outlines one T cell receptor (beta chain) sequence together with its context. The V end lost 3 bases, the J end lost 6 bases, and 14 bases lay between the germline ends. This CDR3 region has 14 residues. Germline CDR1 and CDR2: SGHVS and FNYEAQ. The PCR made use of 60 Vbeta and 13 Jbeta primers. The repertoire was sequenced with immunoSEQ multiplex PCR; TCRdb's copy has only in-frame clones and lacks some. The table records approximately 160,000 clones, about 82% of them present only once. The data originate from a study of cytomegalovirus exposure and HLA in healthy donors. The sequencing sample was made of PBMCs. The chain couples TRBV7-6 to TRBJ1-1; D perhaps matches TRBD1 (5 bases). This clonotype was obtained from a female donor in good health and CMV-seronegative. CDR3 sequence reads: CASSFGTVDAEAFF. CDR3 nucleotide sequence: TGTGCCAGCAGCTTCGGGACTGTCGATGCTGAAGCTTTCTTT.